These 25 T cell receptor beta chains originate from one sample sequenced in a study of blood T cell repertoires in COVID-19. The data were produced by immunoSEQ multiplex PCR, yet TCRdb's version contains in-frame clones alone and is incomplete. The sample holds 70,000 or so clones, about 87% seen once. Sample: peripheral blood. The source is a woman of 80 years or more with active COVID-19.

The rearrangement uses TRBV28 and TRBJ1-1; a possible D gene is TRBD1 (6 bases). Per the germline V gene, CDR1 is MDHEN and CDR2 is SYDVKM. Trimming cost V 6 bases and J 1 base, with 15 bases left between them. The length of the CDR3 is 15 residues. CDR3 bases: TGTGCCAGCAGCACACAGGGCCTCACGAACACTGAAGCTTTCTTT. Protein product: CASSTQGLTNTEAFF.

The gene calls are TRBV19 and TRBJ2-7; D remains ambiguous. V was shortened by 8 bases and J by 2 bases, with 16 bases between the two germline ends. The CDR3 loop spans 14 amino acids. In germline, CDR1 is LNHDA, CDR2 SQIVND (reference sequence). CDR3 loop: CASARLGSTYEQYF. The CDR3 bases are TGTGCCAGTGCCCGTCTGGGCTCTACCTACGAGCAGTACTTC.

The chain combines TRBV20-1 with TRBJ2-7, with a weak D call TRBD2 (5 bases). CDR3 length equals 11 residues. Trimming cost V 3 bases and J 3 bases, with 6 bases left between them. Germline CDR1 is DFQATT and CDR2 is SNEGSKA (reference sequence). The CDR3 nucleotides are TGCAGTGCTAGTCGGGGCTACGAGCAGTACTTC. Translation gives CSASRGYEQYF.

The chain combines TRBV7-2 with TRBJ2-4; a possible D gene is TRBD2 (6 bases). The CDR3 runs 16 residues. Germline V lookup: CDR1 SGHTA, CDR2 FQGNSA. V lost 1 base, J lost 7 bases, and 17 bases lay in between. The CDR3 region is CASSLVVGGGRNIQYF. The CDR3 nucleotides read TGTGCCAGCAGCTTAGTAGTTGGGGGAGGCAGGAACATTCAGTACTTC. Drawing the rest from reference TRBV7-2 and TRBJ2-4, the complete variable domain is GAGVSQSPSNKVTEKGKDVELRCDPISGHTALYWYRQSLGQGLEFLIYFQGNSAPDKSGLPSDRFSAERTGGSVSTLTIQRTQQEDSAVYLCASSLVVGGGRNIQYFGAGTRLSVL.

The J gene is TRBJ2-5, the V gene TRBV4-1, with TRBD2 matching over 8 bases. This CDR3 comprises 18 residues. Germline CDR1 and CDR2: MGHRA and YSYEKL. The J segment lost 2 bases and the V segment lost 1 base, leaving 12 bases of the junction unmatched. CDR3 nucleotides: TGCGCCAGCAGCCAAGTGTGGAGCGGGAGAACCATACAAGAGACCCAGTACTTC. Amino acid sequence: CASSQVWSGRTIQETQYF.

The rearrangement uses TRBV18 and TRBJ2-6; D uncertain. With 0 bases removed from V and 4 bases from J, the gap between germline ends came to 13 bases. The CDR3 runs to 17 residues. Germline CDR1 reads KGHSH; CDR2 reads LQKENI. The CDR3 DNA is TGTGCCAGCTCACCACCGGGCAGCACACCCGGGGCCAACGTCCTGACTTTC. Its translation: CASSPPGSTPGANVLTF. Full variable domain (missing parts from reference TRBV18 and TRBJ2-6): NAGVMQNPRHLVRRRGQEARLRCSPMKGHSHVYWYRQLPEEGLKFMVYLQKENIIDESGMPKERFSAEFPKEGPSILRIQQVVRGDSAAYFCASSPPGSTPGANVLTFGAGSRLTVL.

This chain joins TRBV18 and TRBJ2-6; 7 positions agree with TRBD1. The ends lost 1 base at V and 1 base at J; junction bases unmatched: 4. In germline, CDR1 is KGHSH, CDR2 LQKENI. This CDR3 has 17 amino acids. The CDR3 nucleotides read TGTGCCAGCTCACCACAACTACAGGGGTCTGGGGCCAACGTCCTGACTTTC. Its translation is CASSPQLQGSGANVLTF.

The chain has TRBV11-2 and TRBJ2-5, with 13 bases matching TRBD2. V shed 4 bases and J 5 bases; nucleotides not matched to a gene: 1. Germline CDR1 is SGHAT and CDR2 is FQNNGV. The CDR3 totals 14 residues. The CDR3 DNA reads as TGTGCCAGCAGCTCGACTAGCGGGAGGGAGACCCAGTACTTC. Its protein is CASSSTSGRETQYF.

The chain combines TRBV28 with TRBJ2-1; 14 nucleotides line up with TRBD2. Germline CDR1 and CDR2: MDHEN and SYDVKM. Trimming cost V 8 bases and J 3 bases; bases outside gene matches: 3. CDR3 length: 15 amino acids. The CDR3 DNA sequence: TGTGCCAGCTGGACTAGCGGGAGGAACTACAATGAGCAGTTCTTC. Residues: CASWTSGRNYNEQFF.

The J gene is TRBJ1-1, the V gene TRBV2; no clear D gene. V lost 7 bases and J 2 bases, leaving 11 bases between the germline ends. The CDR3 totals 13 residues. CDR1 is SNHLY and CDR2 is FYNNEI in the germline V gene. This CDR3 is CASTQAGNTEAFF. The DNA for the CDR3 is TGTGCCAGCACCCAGGCGGGAAACACTGAAGCTTTCTTT.

J is TRBJ2-3 and V is TRBV9, with D unclear. V was cut by 4 bases and J by 2 bases, with 8 bases left in between. Per the germline V gene, CDR1 is SGDLS and CDR2 is YYNGEE. This CDR3 spans 13 amino acids. CDR3 nucleotides: TGTGCCAGCAGCCTTTCCCCCACAGATACGCAGTATTTT. Translation: CASSLSPTDTQYF.

This chain connects TRBV5-4 to TRBJ1-1, with 11 bases fitting TRBD1. This CDR3 comprises 17 residues. CDR1 and CDR2 from the germline V gene are SGHNT and YYREEE (reference sequence). The junction had 9 bases not matched to a gene; V was cut back by 4 bases and J by 1 base. The CDR3 DNA reads TGTGCCAGCAGCACTGGACAGGGGGCGCGGGGGAACACTGAAGCTTTCTTT. Amino acid sequence: CASSTGQGARGNTEAFF.

This clone was picked up a small number of times. V gene TRBV19 combines with J gene TRBJ1-5; TRBD1 agrees at 9 bases. The J segment lost 7 bases and the V segment lost 8 bases, leaving 3 bases of the junction unmatched. The CDR3 runs 12 residues. Looked up from germline, CDR1 is LNHDA and CDR2 is SQIVND (reference sequence). CDR3 sequence: CASEDRGQPQHF. The CDR3 nucleotides are TGTGCCAGTGAAGACAGGGGGCAGCCCCAGCATTTT.

This chain joins TRBV11-2 and TRBJ2-7; TRBD1 matches 10 bases. This CDR3 region has 14 residues. The germline CDR1 and CDR2 sequences are SGHAT and FQNNGV. The junction had 5 bases not matched to a gene; V was cut back by 5 bases and J by 4 bases. The CDR3 sequence is CASSPGQGRYEQYF. DNA of the CDR3: TGTGCCAGCAGCCCGGGACAGGGGAGGTACGAGCAGTACTTC.

This chain connects TRBV5-1 to TRBJ2-7; D might be TRBD2 (5 bases). The CDR3 sequence is 15 residues long. Germline V CDR1 and CDR2: SGHRS, YFSETQ. V dropped 2 bases and J dropped 3 bases, with 15 bases sitting between them. The CDR3 bases are TGCGCCAGCAGCTTCCAGATTAACGGGATCTACGAGCAGTACTTC. This gives the protein CASSFQINGIYEQYF.

V gene TRBV7-6 combines with J gene TRBJ2-1; tentative D call: TRBD1 (5 bases). CDR1 is SGHVS and CDR2 is FNYEAQ in the germline V gene. V gave up 2 bases and J gave up 15 bases, with 26 bases separating them. The CDR3 totals 16 residues. The CDR3 reads CASSLKAVWQGLHPFF. The CDR3 DNA reads TGTGCCAGCAGCTTAAAGGCAGTTTGGCAGGGCCTTCATCCGTTCTTC.

The chain recombines TRBV7-6 with TRBJ2-2, with D maybe TRBD2 (5 bases). Germline CDR1 and CDR2: SGHVS and FNYEAQ. The CDR3 sequence is 16 residues long. The V gene lost 1 base and the J gene lost 5 bases, with 14 bases spanning the gap. As DNA, the CDR3 is TGTGCCAGCAGCTTAGTTCAGGCCACGGGAACCGGGGAGCTGTTTTTT. Translation: CASSLVQATGTGELFF.

The chain carries TRBV5-1 and TRBJ2-1, with TRBD2 matching 8 bases. CDR3 length: 15 amino acids. Trimming at V came to 0 bases and at J to 6 bases, leaving 5 bases not matched to a gene. Germline CDR1 and CDR2: SGHRS and YFSETQ. CDR3 region: CASSLDPGGGNEQFF. The CDR3 DNA reads TGCGCCAGCAGCTTGGACCCGGGAGGGGGCAATGAGCAGTTCTTC.

The chain uses TRBV4-3 and TRBJ2-5, with TRBD1 matching 8 bases. The CDR3 contains 15 residues. Germline V gene sequence: CDR1 LGHNA, CDR2 YSLEER. The ends lost 3 bases at V and 1 base at J; junction bases unmatched: 4. CDR3: CASSQLGQGQETQYF. CDR3 sequence (DNA): TGCGCCAGCAGCCAGCTCGGACAGGGCCAAGAGACCCAGTACTTC.

The rearrangement joins TRBV19 to TRBJ1-1; no clear D. V lost 2 bases and J 6 bases, leaving 10 bases between the germline ends. The CDR3 covers 13 residues. Germline V gene sequence: CDR1 LNHDA, CDR2 SQIVND (reference sequence). This CDR3 is CASSILHGAEAFF. The CDR3 bases are TGTGCCAGTAGTATACTACACGGGGCTGAAGCTTTCTTT.

The chain has TRBV11-3 and TRBJ2-7; D not certain. Germline CDR1 is SGHNT and CDR2 is YENEEA. This CDR3 has 15 amino acids. V lost 5 bases to trimming and J lost 0 bases, with 14 bases between them. The CDR3 region is CASSPQVQSSYEQYF. CDR3 coding DNA: TGTGCCAGCAGCCCGCAGGTCCAAAGCTCCTACGAGCAGTACTTC.

The chain employs TRBV27 and TRBJ1-2; D remains ambiguous. Deletions cut 6 bases from V and 0 bases from J, with 8 bases between. The CDR3 has 13 residues. Germline V gene lookup returns CDR1 MNHEY and CDR2 SMNVEV (reference sequence). The CDR3 nucleotides are TGTGCCAGCAGCACTAGTGCTAACTATGGCTACACCTTC. Its translation: CASSTSANYGYTF.

This sequence joins TRBV14 and TRBJ2-1, with 10 bases identical to TRBD2. Germline values: CDR1 SGHDN, CDR2 FVKESK. The V segment lost 5 bases and the J segment 5 bases; nucleotides outside the gene matches: 6. This CDR3 comprises 15 residues. This chain's CDR3 is CASSVPGTSDNEQFF. As DNA, the CDR3 is TGTGCCAGCAGCGTACCCGGGACTAGCGACAATGAGCAGTTCTTC.

The V gene is TRBV3-1 (or the pseudogene TRBV3-2), the J gene TRBJ2-7; 10 bases are a match to TRBD1. After removal of 1 base from V and 3 bases from J, the junction contained 3 bases not matched to a gene. Germline-derived CDR1 and CDR2 are LGHDT and YNNKEL (reference sequence). The CDR3 sequence is 15 residues long. CDR3 nucleotides: TGTGCCAGCAGCCAAGGACAGGGGGCTCTCTACGAGCAGTACTTC. It is translated as CASSQGQGALYEQYF.

In regard to this clone: A read error may produce the germline difference seen at one junction end. The rearrangement uses TRBV27 and TRBJ1-3, with D unclear. Germline lookup yields CDR1 MNHEY and CDR2 SMNVEV (reference sequence). The CDR3 has 14 residues. CDR3 coding DNA: TGTGCCAGCAGTCCTTCCGTCTCTCGAAACACCATATATTTT. It codes for CASSPSVSRNTIYF.